This entry lists 31 T cell receptor beta chains sequenced from one sample in a study of cytomegalovirus exposure and HLA in healthy donors. The PCR used 60 Vbeta and 13 Jbeta primers. Sequencing used immunoSEQ multiplex PCR; TCRdb keeps in-frame clones, though not all of them. The repertoire includes more than 110,000 clones, around 80% of them detected once, and about 1.3% sits in the top ten. The sample consisted of PBMCs. The receptors stem from a female donor in good health and CMV-seronegative.

The chain employs TRBV15 and TRBJ2-7, with 8 bases matching TRBD1. The length of the CDR3 is 13 residues. V lost 8 bases and J lost 0; bases outside the gene matches: 3. CDR1 is LNHNV and CDR2 is YYDKDF in the germline V gene (reference sequence). The CDR3 sequence: CATRQGPSYEQYF. DNA for the CDR3: TGTGCCACCCGACAGGGGCCCTCCTACGAGCAGTACTTC.

The V and J genes are TRBV28 and TRBJ2-1, with 9 bases fitting TRBD2. V dropped 8 bases and J dropped 7; count of bases not matched to a gene: 6. Germline values: CDR1 MDHEN, CDR2 SYDVKM. The CDR3 is 13 residues long. The CDR3 sequence: CASVAGAGNEQFF. The CDR3 region has the DNA TGTGCCAGCGTAGCGGGAGCTGGGAATGAGCAGTTCTTC.

This clone has just a few counts. The chain combines TRBV6-1 with TRBJ2-1, with 9 bases identical to TRBD1. The V and J ends lost 2 bases and 15 bases, in that order; junction bases with no gene match: 11. CDR1 and CDR2 (germline): MNHNS, SASEGT. The CDR3 length is 14 residues. The CDR3 reads CASSEYLGGQGLFF. CDR3 bases: TGTGCCAGCAGTGAATATCTTGGGGGACAGGGACTGTTCTTC.

The chain uses TRBV5-6 and TRBJ1-1; D is uncertain. The ends were cut back, 0 bases at V and 0 bases at J, with 6 bases in the middle. CDR1 and CDR2 from the germline V gene are SGHDT and YYEEEE. CDR3 length: 14 residues. CDR3 bases: TGTGCCAGCAGCTTGGGGCGGGTGAACACTGAAGCTTTCTTT. It translates to CASSLGRVNTEAFF. The full variable domain, its missing parts supplied by reference TRBV5-6 and TRBJ1-1, is DAGVTQSPTHLIKTRGQQVTLRCSPKSGHDTVSWYQQALGQGPQFIFQYYEEEERQRGNFPDRFSGHQFPNYSSELNVNALLLGDSALYLCASSLGRVNTEAFFGQGTRLTVV.

The chain recombines TRBV7-2 with TRBJ1-2; TRBD1 matches at 7 bases. The germline CDR1 and CDR2 sequences are SGHTA and FQGNSA. This CDR3 comprises 14 residues. The V and J ends lost 3 bases and 3 bases, in that order; junction bases with no gene match: 4. This chain's CDR3 is CASSFLDRDYGYTF. CDR3 nucleotides: TGTGCCAGCAGCTTTCTTGACAGGGACTATGGCTACACCTTC.

There are a few counts of this clone. The rearrangement links TRBV7-9 to TRBJ2-7, with TRBD1 as a possible D gene (5 bases). CDR1 SEHNR and CDR2 FQNEAQ come from the germline V gene (reference sequence). With 10 bases removed from V and 5 bases from J, the gap between germline ends came to 21 bases. The CDR3 has 14 residues. The CDR3 loop reads CATPAGPNQNEQYF. Here the CDR3 DNA reads TGTGCCACCCCGGCAGGGCCGAACCAAAACGAGCAGTACTTC. Full variable domain (remainder filled in from reference TRBV7-9 and TRBJ2-7): DTGVSQNPRHKITKRGQNVTFRCDPISEHNRLYWYRQTLGQGPEFLTYFQNEAQLEKSRLLSDRFSAERPKGSFSTLEIQRTEQGDSAMYLCATPAGPNQNEQYFGPGTRLTVT.

The chain uses TRBV19 and TRBJ1-3; no reliable D call. Germline lookup yields CDR1 LNHDA and CDR2 SQIVND (reference sequence). The CDR3 has 16 amino acids. Trimming left V 6 bases short and J 0 bases short, with 15 bases between. The CDR3 here is CASSSSSDFSGNTIYF. DNA for the CDR3: TGTGCCAGTAGCTCCTCGAGCGACTTCTCTGGAAACACCATATATTTT.

This chain uses TRBV29-1 with TRBJ2-7, with D perhaps matching TRBD2 (5 bases). Germline V lookup: CDR1 SQVTM, CDR2 ANQGSEA. The CDR3 consists of 15 residues. Trimming cost V 0 bases and J 4 bases, with 16 bases left between them. CDR3 sequence (DNA): TGCAGCGTTGAAGATCAGGAACTAGGAGCGTACGAGCAGTACTTC. The encoded protein is CSVEDQELGAYEQYF.

The chain recombines TRBV4-1 with TRBJ2-7; 8 bases align to TRBD2. The germline gives CDR1 MGHRA, CDR2 YSYEKL. CDR3 length: 16 residues. Trimming took 4 bases from V and 0 from J; bases not matched to a gene: 8. For the CDR3, the DNA is TGCGCCAGCAGCCCAGTTTGGCGGGAGGTCTCCTACGAGCAGTACTTC. Encoded protein: CASSPVWREVSYEQYF.

The chain recombines TRBV7-3 with TRBJ2-6; TRBD1 agrees at 8 bases. CDR3 length equals 17 residues. Germline lookup yields CDR1 SGHTA and CDR2 FQGTGA. J lost 4 bases, V lost 5 bases, and 10 bases had no gene match. This CDR3 reads CASSTPTGVTGANVLTF. CDR3 sequence (DNA): TGTGCCAGCAGCACCCCGACAGGGGTAACCGGGGCCAACGTCCTGACTTTC.

This chain uses TRBV7-9 with TRBJ2-1, with 10 positions matching TRBD2. The trim removed 4 bases at V and 2 bases at J, leaving 2 bases unmatched. The CDR3 contains 15 residues. Germline lookup yields CDR1 SEHNR and CDR2 FQNEAQ (reference sequence). The CDR3 loop reads CASSYGLAAYNEQFF. The CDR3 coding sequence is TGTGCCAGCAGCTATGGACTAGCGGCCTACAATGAGCAGTTCTTC.

The chain is built from TRBV15 and TRBJ1-2, with D perhaps matching TRBD1 (6 bases). The CDR3 has 14 amino acids. The germline V gene encodes CDR1 LNHNV and CDR2 YYDKDF (reference sequence). Trimming took 3 bases from V and 4 from J, leaving 12 bases between them. The DNA for the CDR3 is TGTGCCACCAGCAGCCAGGGGCCCCGCTATGGCTACACCTTC. As protein: CATSSQGPRYGYTF.

The CDR3 region has the DNA TGTGCCAGCAGTTTTTCTAGCGGCACCTACGAGCAGTACTTC. This encodes CASSFSSGTYEQYF. This chain connects TRBV6-6 to TRBJ2-7, with 7 bases aligning to TRBD2. Germline V gene lookup returns CDR1 MNHNY and CDR2 SVGAGI (reference sequence). Germline trimming cut 4 bases from V and 2 bases from J; bases unmatched to any gene: 5. This CDR3 has 14 amino acids.

The genes are TRBV7-9 and TRBJ1-1; 11 bases match TRBD1. Germline V lookup: CDR1 SEHNR, CDR2 FQNEAQ (reference sequence). The CDR3 contains 15 residues. V trimming: 4 bases; J trimming: 5 bases; junction bases outside the gene matches: 6. The CDR3 DNA sequence: TGTGCCAGCAGCTCCCCGGGACAGGGGGGAACTGAAGCTTTCTTT. It translates to CASSSPGQGGTEAFF.

The rearrangement uses TRBV6-1 and TRBJ1-2, with D maybe TRBD1 (5 bases). The CDR3 has 14 amino acids. Trimming cost V 2 bases and J 3 bases, with 10 bases left between them. Germline CDR1 and CDR2: MNHNS and SASEGT. CDR3 loop: CASSENGGYYGYTF. In DNA form, the CDR3 reads TGTGCCAGCAGTGAAAATGGGGGGTACTATGGCTACACCTTC.

This clone was picked up one time. The genes are TRBV4-2 and TRBJ2-7; the match to TRBD2 covers 10 bases. Losses at the gene ends were 0 bases for V and 3 bases for J; bases not matched to a gene: 2. The CDR3 runs 15 residues. Germline V gives CDR1 LGHNA, CDR2 YNFKEQ. CDR3: CASSQDQREGYEQYF. The DNA of the CDR3 is TGTGCCAGCAGCCAAGACCAGCGGGAGGGCTACGAGCAGTACTTC.

This clone occurred once. CDR3 bases: TGTGCCCAGAAAGGGGCAGCCGATAAGAACACTGAAGCTTTCTTT. Protein product: CAQKGAADKNTEAFF. The genes are TRBV13 and TRBJ1-1, with D possibly matching TRBD1 (5 bases). CDR1 is PRHDT and CDR2 is FYEKMQ in the germline V gene (reference sequence). V dropped 11 bases and J dropped 1 base, with 20 bases sitting between them. The CDR3 spans 15 residues.

This chain uses TRBV5-4 with TRBJ2-3; no firm D call. V was shortened by 1 base and J by 4 bases, with 10 bases between the two germline ends. Germline CDR1 reads SGHNT; CDR2 reads YYREEE (reference sequence). This CDR3 region has 14 residues. For the CDR3, the DNA is TGTGCCAGCAGCTTGAGTGTTGCGGCAGATACGCAGTATTTT. It is translated as CASSLSVAADTQYF.

The CDR3 DNA is TGTGCCAGCAGCTTTTCGAGCTCTGGAAACACCATATATTTT. This gives the protein CASSFSSSGNTIYF. This chain connects TRBV5-6 to TRBJ1-3; D is unclear. V lost 2 bases to trimming and J lost 0 bases, with 6 bases between them. Per germline, CDR1 SGHDT and CDR2 YYEEEE. The CDR3 sequence is 14 residues long.

This clone was seen a few times. The chain is built from TRBV4-2 and TRBJ1-5; 9 positions match TRBD1. The CDR3 loop spans 16 amino acids. Germline assignment: CDR1 LGHNA and CDR2 YNFKEQ. With V trimmed by 0 bases and J by 0 bases, 0 bases remained unmatched. The CDR3 is CASSQEDRGSNQPQHF. CDR3 DNA: TGTGCCAGCAGCCAAGAGGACAGGGGTAGCAATCAGCCCCAGCATTTT.

The chain links TRBV7-9 to TRBJ1-2; D remains unclear. V lost 5 bases and J lost 10, with 20 bases in between. CDR1 SEHNR and CDR2 FQNEAQ come from the germline V gene (reference sequence). The CDR3 spans 14 residues. CDR3 residues: CASSQTGGEGSYTF. The CDR3 nucleotides read TGTGCCAGCAGCCAAACGGGTGGGGAGGGATCCTACACCTTC.

This chain uses TRBV18 with TRBJ2-7, with D maybe TRBD2 (5 bases). V was shortened by 0 bases and J by 0 bases, with 6 bases between the two germline ends. The CDR3 is made up of 14 amino acids. Germline V gene data show CDR1 as KGHSH and CDR2 as LQKENI. The CDR3 DNA reads TGTGCCAGCTCACCACCGGGAGCCTCCTACGAGCAGTACTTC. Protein sequence: CASSPPGASYEQYF.

The DNA of the CDR3 is TGTGCCAGTAGTCTCCGAAGCCCAGGGGAATGGCAGTACTTC. Its translation: CASSLRSPGEWQYF. The chain carries TRBV19 and TRBJ2-4, with D possibly matching TRBD1 (6 bases). V gave up 5 bases and J gave up 13 bases, with 21 bases separating them. Germline V gene sequence: CDR1 LNHDA, CDR2 SQIVND (reference sequence). This CDR3 spans 14 amino acids.

The chain joins TRBV19 to TRBJ2-7; 8 positions match TRBD1. V gave up 4 bases and J gave up 5 bases; unmatched junction bases: 4. The CDR3 length is 13 residues. Germline V lookup: CDR1 LNHDA, CDR2 SQIVND (reference sequence). CDR3 DNA sequence: TGTGCCAGTAGTAGGGGACAGGACAACGAGCAGTACTTC. It encodes CASSRGQDNEQYF.

The V call is TRBV7-9, the J call TRBJ1-2, with 8 bases aligning to TRBD1. CDR3 length equals 14 residues. CDR1 is SEHNR and CDR2 is FQNEAQ in the germline V gene (reference sequence). The J segment lost 7 bases and the V segment lost 5 bases, leaving 9 bases of the junction unmatched. CDR3 protein: CASSTQTGEGGYTF. The CDR3 coding sequence is TGTGCCAGCAGCACGCAGACAGGGGAAGGTGGCTACACCTTC.

This clone was seen a few times. This rearrangement joins TRBV30 to TRBJ2-7; 7 bases are shared with TRBD1. Unmatched junction bases numbered 7, after V lost 7 bases and J lost 1 base. Germline values: CDR1 GTSNPN, CDR2 SVGIG (reference sequence). CDR3 length equals 13 residues. As DNA, the CDR3 is TGTGCCTCCCAGGGGGATTATTCCTACGAGCAGTACTTC. Encoded protein: CASQGDYSYEQYF.

The chain is built from TRBV9 and TRBJ2-7; 9 positions agree with TRBD2. CDR3 length: 17 amino acids. Germline CDR1 is SGDLS and CDR2 is YYNGEE. Unmatched junction bases numbered 13, after V lost 3 bases and J lost 3 bases. CDR3 bases: TGTGCCAGCAGCGCGAGGCCCTCTAGCGGGACCTACTACGAGCAGTACTTC. This codes for CASSARPSSGTYYEQYF.

About this clone: At one end, the junction sequence differs from germline, possibly due to a read error. The V call is TRBV28, the J call TRBJ2-7; D gene unclear. This CDR3 has 12 residues. CDR1 and CDR2 from the germline V gene are MDHEN and SYDVKM. The DNA for the CDR3 is TGTGCCAGCAGCTTATATCCCGACGAGCAGTACTTC. Encoded protein: CASSLYPDEQYF. Based on the CDR3 plus reference TRBV28 and TRBJ2-7, the full variable domain is DVKVTQSSRYLVKRTGEKVFLECVQDMDHENMFWYRQDPGLGLRLIYFSYDVKMKEKGDIPEGYSVSREKKERFSLILESASTNQTSMYLCASSLYPDEQYFGPGTRLTVT.

This chain links TRBV10-2 with TRBJ2-2, with 7 bases fitting TRBD1. The germline V gene encodes CDR1 WSHSY and CDR2 SAAADI. The length of the CDR3 is 17 residues. With 2 bases clipped from V and 4 bases from J, the junction kept 10 bases outside the gene matches. This CDR3 is CASSERQGRRSTGELFF. In DNA form, the CDR3 reads TGCGCCAGCAGTGAGCGACAGGGAAGGAGGAGCACCGGGGAGCTGTTTTTT.

The V call is TRBV11-2, the J call TRBJ2-7, with D possibly matching TRBD2 (6 bases). The germline V and J ends were trimmed by 5 bases and 2 bases, with 19 bases remaining between them. The germline CDR1 and CDR2 sequences are SGHAT and FQNNGV. The CDR3 runs to 16 residues. The CDR3 DNA reads TGTGCCAGCAGCCCCAACCGCCGGGACTCCCCCTACGAGCAGTACTTC. This translates into CASSPNRRDSPYEQYF. The full variable domain, its missing parts supplied by reference TRBV11-2 and TRBJ2-7, is EAGVAQSPRYKIIEKRQSVAFWCNPISGHATLYWYQQILGQGPKLLIQFQNNGVVDDSQLPKDRFSAERLKGVDSTLKIQPAKLEDSAVYLCASSPNRRDSPYEQYFGPGTRLTVT.

CDR3 protein: CASTIDSPRTEAFF. DNA for the CDR3: TGTGCCAGCACAATAGACAGTCCGAGGACTGAAGCTTTCTTT. This chain uses TRBV5-6 with TRBJ1-1; D is perhaps TRBD1 (5 bases). The V gene's germline CDR1 is SGHDT and CDR2 YYEEEE. The CDR3 loop spans 14 amino acids. Trimming took 6 bases from V and 5 from J, leaving 17 bases between them.